This T cell receptor beta chain was recorded in a study of T-cell memory formation after mild COVID-19. TCRdb reprocessed the 5' RACE reads with MiXCR, giving one entry per CDR3 protein. The table records about 610,000 distinct CDR3 sequences, approximately 15% of them present only once. Study-wide results and caveats: CD4+ bias marked clones expanding day 15 to 37, unlike balanced contracting clones. Pre-infection memory held some responding clones, suggesting pre-existing cross-reactive T cells responded. In second-wave clones peaking day 37, SARS-CoV-2 specificity remained unconfirmed.

Germline V gene lookup returns CDR1 DFQATT and CDR2 SNEGSKA (reference sequence). V lost 7 bases and J lost 1; bases outside the gene matches: 10. The CDR3 consists of 17 residues. Turning to this clonotype: The antigen is not known.

This TCR came from an adult woman who had mild COVID-19 (a few samples of this study predate the infection). Cell type and time point are not known. The J gene is TRBJ2-3, the V gene TRBV20-1, with TRBD2 matching over 14 bases. The sequencing input was PBMCs or a T cell subset sorted from them (not recorded which). The CDR3 bases are TGCAGTGGGCGCCGACTAGCGGGAGGGCCTGGCACAGATACGCAGTATTTT. This encodes CSGRRLAGGPGTDTQYF.